The sample holds a few counts of the clone carrying this TCR beta chain. This sample was included in a study of blood T cell repertoires in COVID-19. On the study more broadly: Collection of acute and convalescent COVID-19 samples took place in the United States, Italy and Spain. PBMCs, B-cell-depleted T cells, or T cells were the source of the cDNA or gDNA that made up the material.

Methods used by the authors: Reference gene primer amplification yielded estimated nucleated cell counts. Repertoires were generated with immunoSEQ multiplex PCR, while TCRdb's copy carries only in-frame clones and drops some. That table supplies the V and J calls and clone size; D and trimming were determined from the DNA. Found here are about 380,000 clones, approximately 80% of them singletons; the top ten hold more than 0.85%. The germline CDR1 and CDR2 sequences are LNHDA and SQIVND (reference sequence). The CDR3 is 16 residues long. V lost 0 bases, J lost 12 bases, and 14 bases stayed unmatched.

The chain is built from TRBV19 and TRBJ2-1; TRBD1 agrees at 7 bases. This TCR was sampled from a human donor with acute or convalescent COVID-19. The donor label of this sample is uncertain. Sequenced material: peripheral blood. The CDR3 region is CASSIDVVTGQRAQFF. The CDR3 region has the DNA TGTGCCAGTAGTATAGATGTTGTGACAGGGCAACGGGCGCAGTTCTTC.